Presented here are 6 T cell receptor beta chains from one specimen sequenced in a study of early T cells in non-severe SARS-CoV-2 infection (dated by TCRdb to about 2021). To prepare the library, 5' RACE was applied. TCRdb lists the instrument as NextSeq 500. TCRdb trimmed the raw reads at Q25, called clones with MiXCR and kept productive beta chains. Each entry merges the rows of one CDR3 protein and shows their most common DNA and genes. Counted in this sample were tens of thousands of distinct CDR3 sequences; less than 7% of them appeared once. The ten top clones hold around 12% of the sample. Sequencing was carried out using whole blood. The receptors were sampled from an adult who was a healthcare worker with PCR-confirmed SARS-CoV-2 infection or an uninfected control (not recorded which).

In its sample, this clonotype was seen many times. This rearrangement joins TRBV29-1 to TRBJ2-7; TRBD1 or TRBD2 may be the D gene (5 bases each). The V and J ends lost 6 bases and 7 bases respectively, with 19 bases between them. The V gene's germline CDR1 is SQVTM and CDR2 ANQGSEA. This CDR3 has 13 residues. The CDR3 DNA is TGCAGCGTCTCCCAGGGACGGTACGGAGAGCAGTACTTC. Amino acid sequence: CSVSQGRYGEQYF.

This clonotype was detected many times. V usage is TRBV6-2 or TRBV6-3 and J usage is TRBJ1-5; D may be TRBD1 (6 bases). V dropped 6 bases and J dropped 1 base, with 10 bases sitting between them. There are 14 residues in the CDR3. CDR1 and CDR2 from the germline V gene are MNHEY and SVGEGT. The CDR3: CASSAGVSNQPQHF. The CDR3 bases are TGTGCCAGCAGCGCAGGGGTGAGCAATCAGCCCCAGCATTTT.

This clonotype was counted at least ten times. The chain joins TRBV6-1 to TRBJ1-6; TRBD1 aligns across 10 bases. The CDR3 runs 15 residues. From germline, CDR1 is MNHNS and CDR2 SASEGT. Losses at the gene ends were 6 bases for V and 7 bases for J; bases not matched to a gene: 6. CDR3 coding DNA: TGTGCCAGCAGGGGGACAGGGGCACTAAATTCACCCCTCCACTTT. Its protein product is CASRGTGALNSPLHF.

This clonotype has ten or more counts. The chain is built from TRBV20-1 and TRBJ2-7; TRBD1 is a possible D gene (5 bases). Looked up from germline, CDR1 is DFQATT and CDR2 is SNEGSKA (reference sequence). This CDR3 is 13 amino acids long. Trimming left V 6 bases short and J 3 bases short, with 15 bases between. The CDR3 is CSAGRSGIYEQYF. CDR3 in DNA: TGCAGTGCAGGACGGTCAGGGATCTACGAGCAGTACTTC.

This clonotype appeared many times. The gene calls are TRBV10-3 and TRBJ2-7; D unclear. Trimming cost V 8 bases and J 4 bases, with 12 bases left between them. This CDR3 is 12 amino acids long. Germline V gene sequence: CDR1 ENHRY, CDR2 SYGVKD. The CDR3 DNA follows: TGTGCCATCGCGGCAGAGGCATACGAGCAGTACTTC. Translated, it gives CAIAAEAYEQYF.

This clonotype was found a few times. The chain combines TRBV5-4 with TRBJ2-7; D call uncertain. Germline V gene sequence: CDR1 SGHNT, CDR2 YYREEE (reference sequence). The germline V and J ends were trimmed by 0 bases and 4 bases, with 5 bases remaining between them. This CDR3 is 12 amino acids long. The chain's CDR3 is CASSLDQYEQYF. For the CDR3, the DNA is TGTGCCAGCAGCTTGGACCAGTACGAGCAGTACTTC.